This T cell receptor (beta chain) was retrieved from a study of shared clonotypes between healthy human individuals (dated by TCRdb to 2020 to 2021). Background for the entire study: The cohort included a few men and a couple of women between 18 and 49 years of age. Per donor, leukapheresis produced somewhere between about 0.94 and 9.5 billion PBMCs. For each donor, CD4 naive and CD4 memory were each given three plates, CD8 naive was given two plates, and CD8 memory was given one plate. To estimate repertoire size and how much clonotype sharing occurs between individuals, the study deeply sequenced the blood TCR repertoires of several healthy adults. To increase sequencing depth and limit assay-specific biases, different laboratories used diverse techniques to prepare libraries and sequence TCR repertoires. The paper's findings and limits, for the study overall: Incomplete sequencing was indicated by rarefaction of sorted-subset datasets, despite the large sequencing depth. Higher generation probabilities were observed for clonotypes shared by all four sorted-subset donors than for non-shared clonotypes. Across four donors, approximately 5% of naive CD4, roughly 3.4% of naive CD8, about 2.3% of memory CD4, and approximately 0.4% of memory CD8 clonotypes were shared. Based on pairwise subsampling, the degree of clonotype sharing among donors was expected to be affected by sequencing depth. Naive subsets generally had larger estimated clonotype richness than memory subsets did. Sampling was restricted to blood, and TCR repertoires in tissues likely differ from the TCR repertoires found in blood. Because the study included a small number of donors, the genetic and exposure-history diversity represented was limited.

This clone has only one observation. This receptor's antigen is unknown. Nothing much larger sits one base from this clone, and base qualities are not available. Between the V and J ends, shortened by 1 base and 0 bases respectively, the junction contains 16 bases. Via the germline V gene, CDR1 is MNHNS and CDR2 SASEGT. The CDR3 numbers 17 residues from cysteine through phenylalanine. Of the read, only the CDR3 DNA is kept; its 51 bases are in frame from base 1. Using the deep immunoSEQ assay, multiplex PCR amplified TCR CDR3 regions from genomic DNA. Genomic DNA extracted from each cell subset was distributed evenly over all wells of several immunoSEQ 96-well plates, and each plate served as one replicate. Each replicate PCR for sorted subsets received approximately 220 ng genomic DNA, equal to tens of thousands of T cell genomes. Purified libraries were quantified with a Qubit 3.0 fluorometer, sized on a Bioanalyzer 2100, and re-quantified with the KAPA Library Quantification kit. Each immunoSEQ 96-well plate was sequenced on its own single-read 150-cycle Illumina NextSeq 550 flow cell. Per the source publication's procedure: Because the immunoSEQ output included only junctional sequences and no quality scores, the filtering could not be the same as the filtering used for full-length reads. Sequences were annotated with PyIR, a Python wrapper for IgBLAST v1.9, and V/J genes and CDR3 were assigned using IMGT germline references. Reads were filtered out if the reads had weak V/J assignments (E-value above 1e-6), no CDR3, stop codons, out-of-frame junctions, or ambiguous translated residues. V3J clonotypes were defined as sequences sharing the same inferred V gene, J gene, and CDR3 amino acid sequence. The percentage overlap between two repertoires was calculated by dividing the number of shared unique clonotypes by the size of the smaller repertoire. Three approaches were used to assess repertoire richness: RTK rarefaction, the Chao1 estimator, and Recon v2.1 estimates of unobserved clonotypes. For all TCRbeta clonotypes obtained by the gDNA method from a few donors, generation probabilities were computed with OLGA. TCRdb stores this immuneACCESS table with in-frame sequences only. Part of the clones is absent; in the studies checked, under half of the shortfall reflects unresolved V genes, and no reason is known for the rest. V and J calls and clone size are as listed in that table; D and trimming were resolved from the DNA. The sample contains roughly 770,000 clones, around 96% of them found a single time. The ten largest clonotypes hold about 0.25% of the sample.

For the CD8 naive samples, CD45RO-negative cells were positively selected for CCR7, yielding a CD45RA+CCR7+ population from which TemRA cells were excluded. The donors were healthy, HIV-negative adults with no recently reported acute infections or vaccinations. All donors were Caucasian adults living in Nashville, Tennessee, USA. Blood was obtained by leukapheresis, after which PBMCs were separated by Ficoll-Histopaque density gradient centrifugation and cryopreserved in liquid nitrogen vapor phase. Analytical flow cytometry was used to check the purity and quantity of every magnetically sorted T cell population. From each sorted fraction, genomic DNA was isolated and quantified by UV absorbance on a Nanodrop 2000c.

The sequenced material came from naive CD8+ T cells sorted from blood. What this sample's cell subset or site label stands for: CD45RA+CCR7+. This receptor chain uses TRBV6-1 and TRBJ2-7; the D gene identity is not certain. The receptor comes from a man younger than 40 in good health. The CDR3 in this case is CASSEVLITVSSYEQYF. The DNA sequence is TGTGCCAGCAGTGAAGTCTTAATAACGGTGAGCTCCTACGAGCAGTACTTC.